This TCR beta chain was captured by sequencing in a study of blood T cell repertoires in COVID-19. Study as a whole: PBMCs, B-cell-depleted T cells, or T cells were the source of the cDNA or gDNA that made up the material.

In the study's own analysis: Reference gene primer amplification gave nucleated cell count estimates. Sequenced by immunoSEQ multiplex PCR; TCRdb stores in-frame clones only, minus some. The V and J calls and clone size come from that table; D and trimming were worked out from the DNA. The sample records some 130,000 clones, more than 70% being singletons. The germline CDR1 and CDR2 sequences are SEHNR and FQNEAQ (reference sequence). The CDR3 consists of 15 residues. The V end was cut by 5 bases, the J end by 1 base, with 14 bases between. The chain has TRBV7-9 and TRBJ1-2, with TRBD1 as a possible D gene (5 bases). The sequencing sample was made of peripheral blood. The sequence derives from an older man with acute or convalescent COVID-19. CDR3 residues: CASSHDSFFNYGYTF. CDR3 bases: TGTGCCAGCAGCCACGACAGCTTTTTTAACTATGGCTACACCTTC.